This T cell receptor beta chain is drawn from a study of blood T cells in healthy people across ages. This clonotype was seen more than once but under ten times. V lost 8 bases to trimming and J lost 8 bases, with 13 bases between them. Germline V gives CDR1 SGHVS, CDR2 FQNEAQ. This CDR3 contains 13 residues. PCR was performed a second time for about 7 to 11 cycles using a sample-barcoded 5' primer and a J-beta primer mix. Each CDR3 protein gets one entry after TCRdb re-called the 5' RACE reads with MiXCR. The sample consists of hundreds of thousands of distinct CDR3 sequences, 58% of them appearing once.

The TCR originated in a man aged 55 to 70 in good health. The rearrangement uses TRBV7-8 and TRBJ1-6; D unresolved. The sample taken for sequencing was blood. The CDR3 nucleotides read TGTGCCAGCGGACCATCGAAGGATTCACCCCTCCACTTT. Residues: CASGPSKDSPLHF.